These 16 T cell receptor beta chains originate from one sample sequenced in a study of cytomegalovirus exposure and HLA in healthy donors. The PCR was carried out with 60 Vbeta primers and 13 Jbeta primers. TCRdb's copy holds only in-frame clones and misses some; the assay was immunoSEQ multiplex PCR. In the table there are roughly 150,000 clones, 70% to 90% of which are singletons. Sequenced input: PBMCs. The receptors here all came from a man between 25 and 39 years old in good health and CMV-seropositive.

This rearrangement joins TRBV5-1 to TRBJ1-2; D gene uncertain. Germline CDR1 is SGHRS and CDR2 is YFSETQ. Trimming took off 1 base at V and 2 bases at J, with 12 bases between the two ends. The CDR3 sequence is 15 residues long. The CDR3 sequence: CASSLKMEGNYGYTF. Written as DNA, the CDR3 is TGCGCCAGCAGCTTGAAAATGGAGGGCAACTATGGCTACACCTTC.

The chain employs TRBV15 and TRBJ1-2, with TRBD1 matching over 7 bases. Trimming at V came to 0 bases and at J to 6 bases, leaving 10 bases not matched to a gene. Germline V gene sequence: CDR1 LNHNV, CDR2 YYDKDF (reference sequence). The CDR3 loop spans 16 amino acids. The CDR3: CATSRDRTGTVNGYTF. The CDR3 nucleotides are TGTGCCACCAGCAGAGATCGAACAGGGACAGTCAATGGCTACACCTTC. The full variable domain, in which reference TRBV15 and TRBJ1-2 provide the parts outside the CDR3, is DAMVIQNPRYQVTQFGKPVTLSCSQTLNHNVMYWYQQKSSQAPKLLFHYYDKDFNNEADTPDNFQSRRPNTSFCFLDIRSPGLGDTAMYLCATSRDRTGTVNGYTFGSGTRLTVV.

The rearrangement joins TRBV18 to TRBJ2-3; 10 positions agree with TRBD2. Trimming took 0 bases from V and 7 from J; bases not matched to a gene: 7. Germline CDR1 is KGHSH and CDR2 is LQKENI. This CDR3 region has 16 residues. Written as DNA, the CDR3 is TGTGCCAGCTCACCACCGAACAGCGGGAGGGCCCATACGCAGTATTTT. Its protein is CASSPPNSGRAHTQYF.

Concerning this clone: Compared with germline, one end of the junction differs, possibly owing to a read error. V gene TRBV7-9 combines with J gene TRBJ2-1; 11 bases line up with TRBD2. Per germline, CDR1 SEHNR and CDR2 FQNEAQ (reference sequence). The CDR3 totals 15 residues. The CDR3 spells CSSSGGTSGYNEQFF. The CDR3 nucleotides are TGTTCCAGCAGTGGAGGGACTAGCGGCTACAATGAGCAGTTCTTC.

The CDR3 sequence: CASSLALDSRDGYTF. Written as DNA, the CDR3 is TGTGCCAGCAGCTTAGCGCTCGACAGTCGGGATGGCTACACCTTC. The rearrangement links TRBV7-2 to TRBJ1-2; possibly TRBD1 for D (5 bases). Trimming left V 0 bases short and J 6 bases short, with 14 bases between. CDR3 size: 15 residues. Germline V CDR1 and CDR2: SGHTA, FQGNSA.

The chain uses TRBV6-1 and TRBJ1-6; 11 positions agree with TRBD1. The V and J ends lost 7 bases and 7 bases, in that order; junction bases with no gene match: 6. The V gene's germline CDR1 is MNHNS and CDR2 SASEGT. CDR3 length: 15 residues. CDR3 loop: CASTIGTGGNSPLHF. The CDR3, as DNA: TGTGCCAGCACCATCGGGACAGGGGGGAATTCACCCCTCCACTTT.

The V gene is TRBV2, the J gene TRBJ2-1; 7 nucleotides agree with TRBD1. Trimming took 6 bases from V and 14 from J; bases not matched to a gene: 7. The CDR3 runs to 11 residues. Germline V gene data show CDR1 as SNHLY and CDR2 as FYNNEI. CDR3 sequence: CASSLGTAEFF. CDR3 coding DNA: TGTGCCAGCAGCCTGGGGACAGCAGAGTTCTTC.

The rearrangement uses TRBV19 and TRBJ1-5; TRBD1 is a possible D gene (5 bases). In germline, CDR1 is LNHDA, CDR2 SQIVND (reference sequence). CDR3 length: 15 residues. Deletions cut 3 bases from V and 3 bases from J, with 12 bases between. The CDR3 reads CASSISQGSNQPQHF. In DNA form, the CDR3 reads TGTGCCAGTAGTATTTCCCAGGGCTCCAATCAGCCCCAGCATTTT.

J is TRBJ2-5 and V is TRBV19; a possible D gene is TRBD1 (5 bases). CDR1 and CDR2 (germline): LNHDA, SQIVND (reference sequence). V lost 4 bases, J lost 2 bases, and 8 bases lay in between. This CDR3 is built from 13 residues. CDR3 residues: CASSRQRQETQYF. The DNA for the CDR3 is TGTGCCAGTAGTAGACAGAGACAAGAGACCCAGTACTTC.

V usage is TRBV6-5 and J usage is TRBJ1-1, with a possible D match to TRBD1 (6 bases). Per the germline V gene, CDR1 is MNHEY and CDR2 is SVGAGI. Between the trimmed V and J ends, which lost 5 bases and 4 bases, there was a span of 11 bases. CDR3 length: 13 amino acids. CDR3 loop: CASSRQGSTEAFF. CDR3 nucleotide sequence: TGTGCCAGCAGTCGCCAGGGGAGCACTGAAGCTTTCTTT.

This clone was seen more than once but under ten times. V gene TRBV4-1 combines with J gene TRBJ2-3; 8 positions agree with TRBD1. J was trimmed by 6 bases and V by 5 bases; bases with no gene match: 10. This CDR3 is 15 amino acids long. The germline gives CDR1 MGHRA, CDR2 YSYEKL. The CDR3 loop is CASSEGQGEWDTQYF. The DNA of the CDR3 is TGCGCCAGCAGCGAAGGACAGGGAGAATGGGATACGCAGTATTTT.

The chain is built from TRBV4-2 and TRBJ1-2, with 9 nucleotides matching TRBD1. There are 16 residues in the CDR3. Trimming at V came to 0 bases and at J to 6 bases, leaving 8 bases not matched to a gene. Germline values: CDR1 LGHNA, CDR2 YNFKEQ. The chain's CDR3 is CASSQDPRTGANGYTF. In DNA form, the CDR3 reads TGTGCCAGCAGCCAAGACCCCCGGACAGGGGCGAATGGCTACACCTTC.

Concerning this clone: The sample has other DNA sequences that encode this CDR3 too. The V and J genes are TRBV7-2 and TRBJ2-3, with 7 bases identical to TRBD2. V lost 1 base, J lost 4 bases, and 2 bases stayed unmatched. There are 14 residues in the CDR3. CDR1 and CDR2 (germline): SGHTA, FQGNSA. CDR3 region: CASSLGTSADTQYF. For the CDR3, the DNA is TGTGCCAGCAGCTTAGGGACTAGTGCAGATACGCAGTATTTT. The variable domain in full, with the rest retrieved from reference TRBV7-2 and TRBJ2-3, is GAGVSQSPSNKVTEKGKDVELRCDPISGHTALYWYRQSLGQGLEFLIYFQGNSAPDKSGLPSDRFSAERTGGSVSTLTIQRTQQEDSAVYLCASSLGTSADTQYFGPGTRLTVL.

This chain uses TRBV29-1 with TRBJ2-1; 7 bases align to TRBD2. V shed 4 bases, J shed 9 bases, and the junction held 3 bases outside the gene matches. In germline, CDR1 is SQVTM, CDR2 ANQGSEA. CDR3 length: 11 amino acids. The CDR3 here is CSVGREGEQFF. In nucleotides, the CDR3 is TGCAGCGTTGGCAGGGAGGGTGAGCAGTTCTTC.

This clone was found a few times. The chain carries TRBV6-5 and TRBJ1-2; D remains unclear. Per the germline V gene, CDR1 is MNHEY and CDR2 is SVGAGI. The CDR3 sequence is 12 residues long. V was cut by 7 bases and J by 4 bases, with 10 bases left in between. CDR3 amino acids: CASTNGLYGYTF. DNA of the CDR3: TGTGCCAGCACCAACGGACTCTATGGCTACACCTTC.

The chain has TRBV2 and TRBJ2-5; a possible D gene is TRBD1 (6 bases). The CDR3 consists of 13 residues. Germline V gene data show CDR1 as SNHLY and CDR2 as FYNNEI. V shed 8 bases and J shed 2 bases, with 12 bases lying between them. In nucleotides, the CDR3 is TGTGCCAGCGAAAGGGGGATTCAAGAGACCCAGTACTTC. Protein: CASERGIQETQYF. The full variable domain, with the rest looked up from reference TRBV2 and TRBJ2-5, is EPEVTQTPSHQVTQMGQEVILRCVPISNHLYFYWYRQILGQKVEFLVSFYNNEISEKSEIFDDQFSVERPDGSNFTLKIRSTKLEDSAMYFCASERGIQETQYFGPGTRLLVL.